What follows describes a single T cell receptor (beta chain). Its matching antigen is unknown. CDR3 length equals 15 residues. Trimming left V 0 bases short and J 5 bases short, with 16 bases between. Germline values: CDR1 DFQATT, CDR2 SNEGSKA (reference sequence). The entry originates in a study of blood T cells in healthy people across ages. Whole-study findings and limits: PBMC samples, being unsorted, prevented any conclusive comparison of naive and antigen-experienced cells.

Combining a sample-barcoded 5' primer with a J-beta primer mix, a second PCR ran for about 6 to 12 cycles. Through a template-switch adaptor with 12 random nucleotides, each cDNA molecule received a tag. TCRdb re-called the 5' RACE reads with MiXCR, one entry per CDR3 protein. Here the sample spans around 700,000 distinct CDR3 sequences, just under 25% being singletons. These data were likewise used in another study, on T cells of mothers and their children.

Sequenced input: blood. The clonotype was recovered from a boy younger than 18 in good health. The genes are TRBV20-1 and TRBJ2-5; possibly TRBD2 for D (6 bases). DNA of the CDR3: TGCAGTGCTAGAGATGACGCGGGGTCAGGGGAGACCCAGTACTTC. Encoded protein: CSARDDAGSGETQYF.